The T cell receptor (beta chain) described here comes from a study of T cells after yellow fever vaccination. On the study more broadly: With SMART-Seq v4 Ultra Low Input, the fractions containing low cell numbers were prepared.

TCRdb called the 5' RACE reads again in MiXCR, with one record for every CDR3 protein. The sample records about 45,000 distinct CDR3 sequences, 6.8% being singletons. Ten or more counts support this clonotype. The germline V and J ends were trimmed by 10 bases and 8 bases, with 12 bases remaining between them. CDR1 is MNHNY, CDR2 SVGAGI, per germline (reference sequence). The CDR3 has 11 amino acids. The chain carries TRBV6-6 and TRBJ2-1, with TRBD2 as a possible D gene (6 bases). The sequence was collected from a man aged 25-45 years who received the YFV17D yellow fever vaccine. The source material was CD8+ T cells not binding an NS4B(214-222) dextramer, sorted from PBMCs, sampled 45 days after the yellow fever booster vaccination. CDR3 residues: CATVRGYEQFF. Written as DNA, the CDR3 is TGTGCCACGGTCCGGGGGTATGAGCAGTTCTTC.